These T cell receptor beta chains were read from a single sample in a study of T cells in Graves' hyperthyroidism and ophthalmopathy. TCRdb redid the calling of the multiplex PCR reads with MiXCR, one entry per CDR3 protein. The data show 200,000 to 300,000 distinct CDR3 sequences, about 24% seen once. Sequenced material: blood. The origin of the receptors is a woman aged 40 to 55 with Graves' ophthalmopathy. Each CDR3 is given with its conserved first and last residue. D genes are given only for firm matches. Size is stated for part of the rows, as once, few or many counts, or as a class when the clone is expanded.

CDR3: CASSLGLAGFSQETQYF; DNA: TGTGCCAGCAGTCTCGGCCTAGCGGGGTTCTCACAAGAGACCCAGTACTTC; J: TRBJ2-5; size: few; D: TRBD2; V: TRBV12-3/TRBV12-4
CDR3: CASSYSGEGGEQYF; DNA: TGTGCCAGCAGTTACTCCGGCGAGGGGGGCGAGCAGTACTTC; J: TRBJ2-7; size: .; D: .; V: TRBV6-5
CDR3: CASSVAGRDAEAFF; DNA: TGTGCCAGCAGCGTAGCGGGGCGGGACGCTGAAGCTTTCTTT; J: TRBJ1-1; size: .; D: .; V: TRBV9
CDR3: CASSWTVDGYTF; DNA: TGTGCCAGCAGTTGGACGGTGGATGGCTACACCTTC; J: TRBJ1-2; size: few; D: .; V: TRBV12-3/TRBV12-4
CDR3: CASSRGFMNTEAFF; DNA: TGCGCCAGCAGCCGAGGTTTCATGAACACTGAAGCTTTCTTT; J: TRBJ1-1; size: many; D: .; V: TRBV4-1
CDR3: CATSEQGNEQYF; DNA: TGTGCCACCAGTGAACAGGGGAACGAGCAGTACTTC; J: TRBJ2-7; size: many; D: TRBD1; V: TRBV24-1
CDR3: CGSRDGALTEAFF; DNA: TGCGGATCCCGGGACGGCGCGTTGACTGAAGCTTTCTTT; J: TRBJ1-1; size: many; D: .; V: TRBV29-1
CDR3: CAWSVRSSSGNTIYF; DNA: TGTGCCTGGAGTGTACGTAGCAGCTCTGGAAACACCATATATTTT; J: TRBJ1-3; size: .; D: .; V: TRBV30
CDR3: CASSFTGTEAFF; DNA: TGTGCCAGCAGTTTTACGGGGACTGAAGCTTTCTTT; J: TRBJ1-1; size: many; D: .; V: TRBV12-3/TRBV12-4
CDR3: CASILRTGWSPLHF; DNA: TGTGCCAGCATATTAAGGACAGGGTGGTCACCCCTCCACTTT; J: TRBJ1-6; size: many; D: TRBD1; V: TRBV6-1
CDR3: CASSPQGALDYGYTF; DNA: TGTGCCAGCAGCCCACAGGGGGCGTTAGACTATGGCTACACCTTC; J: TRBJ1-2; size: many; D: TRBD1; V: TRBV7-8
CDR3: CASSQEGGRKETQYF; DNA: TGTGCCAGCAGCCAAGAAGGAGGAAGGAAAGAGACCCAGTACTTC; J: TRBJ2-5; size: many; D: .; V: TRBV4-2
CDR3: CASSLARVGPDSGANVLTF; DNA: TGTGCCAGCAGCTTAGCGCGGGTGGGGCCCGACTCTGGGGCCAACGTCCTGACTTTC; J: TRBJ2-6; size: many; D: .; V: TRBV7-2
CDR3: CASSLRTTQETQYF; DNA: TGTGCCAGCAGCCTTCGGACTACCCAAGAGACCCAGTACTTC; J: TRBJ2-5; size: few; D: .; V: TRBV7-2
CDR3: CASSEAGTLAGEQYF; DNA: TGTGCCAGCAGTGAAGCGGGTACCCTAGCAGGCGAGCAGTACTTC; J: TRBJ2-7; size: many; D: .; V: TRBV2
CDR3: CARTGSSSYEQYF; DNA: TGTGCCAGGACAGGATCCAGCTCCTACGAGCAGTACTTC; J: TRBJ2-7; size: .; D: .; V: TRBV27
CDR3: CASSYSGGLQPQHF; DNA: TGTGCCAGCAGTTACTCGGGGGGCCTTCAGCCCCAGCATTTT; J: TRBJ1-5; size: many; D: .; V: TRBV6-5
CDR3: CASSLVGQPGGEQYF; DNA: TGCGCCAGCAGCTTGGTGGGACAGCCTGGAGGCGAGCAGTACTTC; J: TRBJ2-7; size: few; D: TRBD1; V: TRBV5-1
CDR3: CSTLGLAAVSYEQYF; DNA: TGCAGCACATTGGGACTAGCGGCCGTCTCCTACGAGCAGTACTTC; J: TRBJ2-7; size: many; D: TRBD2; V: TRBV29-1
CDR3: CASSPTSGRAVDTQYF; DNA: TGCGCCAGCAGCCCGACTAGCGGGAGGGCGGTAGATACGCAGTATTTT; J: TRBJ2-3; size: .; D: TRBD2; V: TRBV5-1
CDR3: CASSEQGGGTGELFF; DNA: TGTGCCAGCTCGGAACAGGGTGGCGGCACCGGGGAGCTGTTTTTT; J: TRBJ2-2; size: few; D: .; V: TRBV18
CDR3: CATGVWGEETQYF; DNA: TGTGCCACCGGGGTTTGGGGGGAAGAGACCCAGTACTTC; J: TRBJ2-5; size: many; D: .; V: TRBV19
CDR3: CASSPWGYGYTF; DNA: TGTGCCAGCAGCCCATGGGGCTATGGCTACACCTTC; J: TRBJ1-2; size: many; D: .; V: TRBV13
CDR3: CASSEHWGYAGELFF; DNA: TGTGCCAGCAGTGAACATTGGGGTTACGCCGGGGAGCTGTTTTTT; J: TRBJ2-2; size: many; D: .; V: TRBV6-1
CDR3: CASSKGLAQETQYF; DNA: TGTGCCAGCAGTAAAGGACTAGCCCAAGAGACCCAGTACTTC; J: TRBJ2-5; size: .; D: TRBD2; V: TRBV27
CDR3: CASTPGQGYPTEAFF; DNA: TGCGCCAGTACGCCGGGACAGGGTTATCCCACTGAAGCTTTCTTT; J: TRBJ1-1; size: many; D: TRBD1; V: TRBV5-1
CDR3: CASSMRDTEETQYF; DNA: TGTGCCAGTAGTATGAGGGACACCGAAGAGACCCAGTACTTC; J: TRBJ2-5; size: many; D: .; V: TRBV19
CDR3: CASSLPTGGIRDEQYF; DNA: TGTGCCAGCAGTTTACCAACAGGGGGTATTAGGGACGAGCAGTACTTC; J: TRBJ2-7; size: many; D: TRBD1; V: TRBV28
CDR3: CATLGGTVHTGELFF; DNA: TGTGCCACACTGGGGGGAACTGTGCACACCGGGGAGCTGTTTTTT; J: TRBJ2-2; size: .; D: .; V: TRBV10-3
CDR3: CASSSSGVGTQYF; DNA: TGTGCCAGCAGCTCTAGCGGGGTGGGGACGCAGTATTTT; J: TRBJ2-3; size: many; D: TRBD2; V: TRBV7-3
CDR3: CASSSGQGKNIQYF; DNA: TGTGCCAGCAGTTCGGGACAGGGAAAAAACATTCAGTACTTC; J: TRBJ2-4; size: many; D: TRBD1; V: TRBV9
CDR3: CASSLTLPGLKGIAKNIQYF; DNA: TGTGCCAGCAGCCTTACCTTGCCGGGACTAAAGGGGATAGCCAAAAACATTCAGTACTTC; J: TRBJ2-4; size: many; D: TRBD2; V: TRBV7-8
CDR3: CASSSTGVNQPQHF; DNA: TGTGCCAGCAGTTCGACAGGGGTAAATCAGCCCCAGCATTTT; J: TRBJ1-5; size: many; D: TRBD1; V: TRBV28
CDR3: CASSIREFRLYRETQYF; DNA: TGTGCTAGCAGCATCAGGGAATTTCGGCTCTACCGAGAGACCCAGTACTTC; J: TRBJ2-5; size: many; D: .; V: TRBV7-7
CDR3: CASSRAHVGQETQYF; DNA: TGTGCCAGTAGTAGGGCCCATGTGGGGCAAGAGACCCAGTACTTC; J: TRBJ2-5; size: .; D: .; V: TRBV19
CDR3: CASSPTALTRNSPLHF; DNA: TGTGCCAGCAGCCCTACCGCCCTTACGCGGAATTCACCCCTCCACTTT; J: TRBJ1-6; size: .; D: .; V: TRBV11-2
CDR3: CASTTGIEAFF; DNA: TGTGCCAGCACTACAGGGATTGAAGCTTTCTTT; J: TRBJ1-1; size: .; D: .; V: TRBV12-3/TRBV12-4
CDR3: CASRAAGEDEQYF; DNA: TGTGCCAGCAGGGCAGCGGGGGAGGACGAGCAGTACTTC; J: TRBJ2-7; size: .; D: TRBD2; V: TRBV27
CDR3: CATDLGIIAGELFF; DNA: TGTGCCACCGATTTAGGGATAATCGCCGGGGAGCTGTTTTTT; J: TRBJ2-2; size: .; D: .; V: TRBV6-1
CDR3: CASSSLGSYQPQHF; DNA: TGTGCCAGCAGTTCCTTAGGTAGTTATCAGCCCCAGCATTTT; J: TRBJ1-5; size: many; D: .; V: TRBV28
CDR3: CASETLAGERETQYF; DNA: TGTGCCAGCGAGACCCTAGCGGGAGAACGGGAGACCCAGTACTTC; J: TRBJ2-5; size: .; D: TRBD2; V: TRBV6-2/TRBV6-3
CDR3: CSARTGGGPGNVQYF; DNA: TGCAGTGCTAGGACAGGGGGAGGGCCTGGGAACGTTCAGTACTTC; J: TRBJ2-4; size: .; D: TRBD1; V: TRBV20-1
CDR3: CASSEWTGATGELFF; DNA: TGCGCCAGCAGTGAATGGACAGGGGCAACCGGGGAGCTGTTTTTT; J: TRBJ2-2; size: .; D: TRBD1; V: TRBV10-1
CDR3: CASNTGGRYEQYF; DNA: TGTGCCAGCAACACAGGGGGCCGCTACGAGCAGTACTTC; J: TRBJ2-7; size: many; D: TRBD1; V: TRBV12-3/TRBV12-4
CDR3: CSASNLRTQETQYF; DNA: TGCAGTGCTAGCAACCTTCGTACCCAAGAGACCCAGTACTTC; J: TRBJ2-5; size: many; D: .; V: TRBV20-1
CDR3: CASSGVGYTEAFF; DNA: TGTGCCAGCAGCGGTGTGGGGTACACTGAAGCTTTCTTT; J: TRBJ1-1; size: .; D: .; V: TRBV13
CDR3: CASSQPGGGEQYF; DNA: TGTGCCAGCAGCCAACCCGGTGGGGGAGAGCAGTACTTC; J: TRBJ2-7; size: .; D: .; V: TRBV6-1
CDR3: CAISEPGLQNSYEQYF; DNA: TGTGCCATCAGTGAGCCGGGACTACAAAATTCCTACGAGCAGTACTTC; J: TRBJ2-7; size: many; D: TRBD2; V: TRBV10-3
CDR3: CASSIPGDPYEQYF; DNA: TGTGCCAGCAGCATACCGGGAGATCCCTACGAGCAGTACTTC; J: TRBJ2-7; size: .; D: .; V: TRBV28
CDR3: CASGTGDMNTEAFF; DNA: TGCGCCAGCGGGACAGGGGATATGAACACTGAAGCTTTCTTT; J: TRBJ1-1; size: few; D: TRBD1; V: TRBV5-1
CDR3: CASSAGTGAYQPQHF; DNA: TGTGCCAGCAGCGCCGGGACAGGGGCATATCAGCCCCAGCATTTT; J: TRBJ1-5; size: .; D: TRBD1; V: TRBV6-1
CDR3: CASSLIGTPSYEQYF; DNA: TGCGCCAGCAGCTTGATAGGGACACCCTCCTACGAGCAGTACTTC; J: TRBJ2-7; size: few; D: .; V: TRBV5-1
CDR3: CASSLAGGQGAGYTF; DNA: TGTGCCAGCAGCTTGGCCGGGGGTCAGGGTGCTGGCTACACCTTC; J: TRBJ1-2; size: .; D: .; V: TRBV5-4
CDR3: CASSSRLAGNYEQYF; DNA: TGTGCCAGCAGTTCCAGACTAGCGGGAAACTACGAGCAGTACTTC; J: TRBJ2-7; size: many; D: TRBD2; V: TRBV6-5
CDR3: CASSPRTGGLNEQFF; DNA: TGTGCCAGCAGCCCCAGGACAGGGGGCTTGAATGAGCAGTTCTTC; J: TRBJ2-1; size: many; D: TRBD1; V: TRBV7-8
CDR3: CSAKLQGNSYEQYF; DNA: TGCAGTGCTAAATTACAGGGTAATAGTTACGAGCAGTACTTC; J: TRBJ2-7; size: many; D: .; V: TRBV20-1
CDR3: CASSFGLGNQPQHF; DNA: TGTGCCAGCAGCTTCGGGCTTGGCAATCAGCCCCAGCATTTT; J: TRBJ1-5; size: many; D: .; V: TRBV5-5
CDR3: CASSSGTGSAETQYF; DNA: TGTGCCAGCAGTTCTGGGACAGGGTCGGCGGAGACCCAGTACTTC; J: TRBJ2-5; size: .; D: TRBD1; V: TRBV12-3/TRBV12-4
CDR3: CATSRTTPGLGYEQYF; DNA: TGTGCCACCAGCAGAACAACTCCGGGACTAGGGTACGAGCAGTACTTC; J: TRBJ2-7; size: many; D: TRBD2; V: TRBV15
CDR3: CASSQAGETQYF; DNA: TGTGCCAGCAGCCAGGCGGGGGAGACCCAGTACTTC; J: TRBJ2-5; size: many; D: .; V: TRBV13